The 6 T cell receptor beta chains presented below share a single source sample, sequenced in a study of T cells in tuberculosis. TCRdb's table, derived via immunoSEQ multiplex PCR, lists solely in-frame clones and lacks some. The repertoire has around 50,000 clones, 88% of them found once; the top ten carry 20% to 25%. After thawing and overnight rest, PBMC were stained with GMM-loaded CD1B tetramer, viability dye and anti-CD3 for sorting. The lipid loaded on the CD1B tetramers was C32 glucose monomycolate from Rhodococcus equi. The sequencing input was CD1b-GMM tetramer-negative cells sorted from PBMCs. The origin of the receptors is an adult woman with latent tuberculosis.

The DNA for the CDR3 is TGTGCCAGTACCGCCCCATCCGGGACTAGCGGGAGGGGAGAGCAGTTCTTC. This codes for CASTAPSGTSGRGEQFF. The chain has TRBV19 and TRBJ2-1, with 16 bases that match TRBD2. V was clipped by 7 bases and J by 10 bases; unmatched bases: 13. CDR3 length equals 17 residues. Germline values: CDR1 LNHDA, CDR2 SQIVND (reference sequence).

This clone was found once. The V gene is TRBV4-1, the J gene TRBJ2-7, with a weak D call TRBD1 (6 bases). The ends were cut back, 3 bases at V and 0 bases at J, with 18 bases in the middle. Germline-derived CDR1 and CDR2 are MGHRA and YSYEKL. The CDR3 runs to 17 residues. The DNA of the CDR3 is TGCGCCAGCAGCCAGAGCGACAGGCCTTCGAGCTCCTACGAGCAGTACTTC. Its translation: CASSQSDRPSSSYEQYF.

The rearrangement links TRBV6-5 to TRBJ2-1, with TRBD1 matching 10 bases. The length of the CDR3 is 15 residues. The ends lost 6 bases at V and 8 bases at J; junction bases unmatched: 10. Per germline, CDR1 MNHEY and CDR2 SVGAGI. The CDR3 protein is CASRRGTGVRYEQFF. As DNA, the CDR3 is TGTGCCAGCAGAAGAGGGACAGGGGTTAGGTATGAGCAGTTCTTC.

This chain joins TRBV10-3 and TRBJ1-2; D may be TRBD1 (6 bases). Germline-derived CDR1 and CDR2 are ENHRY and SYGVKD. V lost 9 bases and J 0 bases, leaving 11 bases between the germline ends. The CDR3 is made up of 13 amino acids. The CDR3 sequence: CAMRQGSNYGYTF. As DNA, the CDR3 is TGTGCCATGCGCCAGGGGTCTAACTATGGCTACACCTTC.

CDR3 DNA sequence: TGTGCCAGCAGCACGGACTATTTTGCGTCAAATACGCAGTATTTT. Protein sequence: CASSTDYFASNTQYF. This rearrangement joins TRBV21-1 to TRBJ2-3; the D segment call TRBD2 is taken from the table without a DNA check. TRBV21-1 is a pseudogene locus. The CDR3 length is 15 residues.

V is TRBV5-1 and J is TRBJ2-7; no definite D call. The germline V gene encodes CDR1 SGHRS and CDR2 YFSETQ. The CDR3 sequence is 13 residues long. The V gene lost 1 base and the J gene lost 4 bases, with 9 bases spanning the gap. CDR3 sequence: CASSLSRQYEQYF. The CDR3 bases are TGCGCCAGCAGCTTGTCGCGCCAATACGAGCAGTACTTC.